Described below is a single T cell receptor (beta chain) sequence and its context. Losses at the gene ends were 3 bases for V and 4 bases for J; bases not matched to a gene: 4. CDR1 is SGHTA, CDR2 FQGNSA, per germline. The CDR3 runs to 14 residues. The data are from a study of T-cell reconstitution after alpha-beta-depleted transplantation in children. As it was prepared, the TCRbeta library received unique molecular identifiers. TCRdb passed the PCR reads through MiXCR, listing each CDR3 protein once. The sample records hundreds of thousands of distinct CDR3 sequences, approximately 12% being singletons.

The clonotype was recovered from a human donor who donated a stem cell graft to a child with Fanconi anemia. Material: PBMCs, obtained from the stem cell graft. The chain employs TRBV7-2 and TRBJ1-2, with TRBD1 matching 8 bases. The chain's CDR3 is CASSLFGTGYGYTF. The DNA of the CDR3 is TGTGCCAGCAGCTTGTTCGGGACAGGCTATGGCTACACCTTC.